The sequence of this TCR beta chain was determined in a study of cytomegalovirus exposure and HLA in healthy donors (dated by TCRdb to about 2017). In the study overall: The roughly 650 repertoires of the first cohort and the approximately 130 validation repertoires were produced on the same platform, according to a later analysis. The study aimed to test whether cataloging public T cell receptors could reveal signatures of past pathogen exposure. Along with the 666-subject first cohort, a separate validation cohort of around 120 different subjects was used. The study combined high-throughput TCR immunosequencing, statistical association of individual TCRs with disease status, and machine learning to predict cytomegalovirus infection status.

The germline V gene provides CDR1 LGHNT and CDR2 FRNRAP. From the cysteine up to the phenylalanine, the CDR3 has a length of 13 residues. Only CDR3 DNA remains: 39 bases, in frame from the first base. Trimming takes 4 bases from V and 3 bases from J, and the germline ends sit 9 bases apart. Summary of the overall study and its limitations: In both the original and validation cohorts, the classifier was reported to diagnose cytomegalovirus status with high specificity and sensitivity. The authors suggested that the approach could potentially be generalized to other disease states and immunological phenotypes. A later analysis lacked HLA typing for the validation cohort, so it scored co-occurrence in that cohort across all 110 or so repertoires. A few of the identified cytomegalovirus-associated TCR beta chains were confirmed in vitro to be specific for cytomegalovirus antigens. Subsequent analysis determined that TCRs grouped into clusters in the first cohort also showed a tendency toward co-occurrence across the 130 or so validation repertoires, and about 93% of cluster scores exceeded 0. Most TCR sequences were seen in very few donors, while some public TCRs were found in many individuals. The study listed around 160 TCR beta chains as associated with cytomegalovirus.

Libraries came from the immunoSEQ multiplex PCR assay. The study's processing was this. A statistical classification framework was built to diagnose cytomegalovirus status from the catalog of TCR beta chain sequences. Held by TCRdb, this immuneACCESS table contains in-frame sequences only and omits some clones. Under half of the omission traces to an unresolved V gene where checked; the cause of the rest is unknown. V and J calls and clone size are as listed in that table; D and trimming were resolved from the DNA. Counted in this sample were about 190,000 clones; roughly 84% of them appeared once. In total, the top ten clones hold roughly 7.5% of the sample. The donors were included in the validation cohort of 100 to 150 subjects, a group kept apart from the roughly 670-subject first cohort. A word on this clone: Its antigen is currently not known. No base quality values were provided; no much bigger clone lies one nucleotide off.

The sequence links TRBV12-5 to TRBJ1-1; the D gene is perhaps TRBD1, from 6 matching bases. The receptor was isolated from a man in his late teens or twenties in good health and CMV-seropositive. Material for sequencing was PBMCs. The CDR3 region: CASGSTGYTEAFF. The base sequence is TGTGCTAGTGGTTCGACAGGTTACACTGAAGCTTTCTTT.